This TCR beta chain is drawn from a study of immune cell composition in non-small cell lung cancer. This CDR3 has 13 amino acids. Germline V gene sequence: CDR1 SQVTM, CDR2 ANQGSEA. The V and J ends lost 1 base and 4 bases, in that order; junction bases with no gene match: 3. Here immunoSEQ multiplex PCR was the method, and the copy in TCRdb shows in-frame clones only, minus some. Among 2,000 to 2,500 clones listed, around 79% were seen once. Genomic DNA came from frozen unsorted single-cell suspensions. General observations from the study: Tumour TCR-beta clonality was not significantly tied to smoking pack-years. Squamous lung tumours showed higher top 10 clone scores and clonality than adenocarcinomas.

As regards this clone: Its matching antigen is unknown.

This clonotype originated in a human donor with non-small cell lung cancer. The chain has TRBV29-1 and TRBJ2-7; TRBD2 matches 8 bases. Sequencing used lung tumor tissue. CDR3: CSVEVSGSYEQYF. DNA for the CDR3: TGCAGCGTTGAAGTGAGCGGGAGTTACGAGCAGTACTTC.